What follows is one TCR beta chain and its context. These data are taken from a study of shared clonotypes between healthy human individuals. Turning to the study itself: In total, the donors were two women and a few men aged 18 to 49.

The naive CD8 fraction comprised CD45RO-negative cells positively selected for CCR7 and excluded terminally differentiated effector memory CD45RA+ cells. This was a deep-level run. The input for sorted-subset replicate PCRs was about 210 ng DNA, some 30,000 T cell genomes. Clones were sequenced by immunoSEQ multiplex PCR, and TCRdb holds only the in-frame ones, with some missing. The top ten hold less than 2% of the sample, which has about 2.1 million clones, 80% to 95% seen once. This CDR3 contains 14 residues. The V and J ends lost 6 bases and 1 base respectively, with 12 bases between them. In germline, CDR1 is SNHLY, CDR2 FYNNEI.

The rearrangement joins TRBV2 to TRBJ2-5, with D perhaps being TRBD1 or TRBD2 (5 bases each). The sequencing input was naive CD8+ T cells from PBMCs. The sequence was obtained from a man between 18 and 29 years old in good health. Some clones in this sample may be carry-over from other donors' samples. The CDR3 nucleotides read TGTGCCAGCAGCCCCCCCGGGGCCCAAGAGACCCAGTACTTC. It translates to CASSPPGAQETQYF.